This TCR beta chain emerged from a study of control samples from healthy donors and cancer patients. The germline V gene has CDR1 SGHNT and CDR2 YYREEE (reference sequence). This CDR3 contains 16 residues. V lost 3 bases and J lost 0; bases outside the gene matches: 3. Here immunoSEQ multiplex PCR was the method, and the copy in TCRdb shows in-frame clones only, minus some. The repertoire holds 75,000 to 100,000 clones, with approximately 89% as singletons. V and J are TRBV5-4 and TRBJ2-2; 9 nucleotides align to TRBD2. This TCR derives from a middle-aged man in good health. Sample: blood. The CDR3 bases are TGTGCCAGCAGCTCTCTAGCGGGGTCGAACACCGGGGAGCTGTTTTTT. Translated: CASSSLAGSNTGELFF.